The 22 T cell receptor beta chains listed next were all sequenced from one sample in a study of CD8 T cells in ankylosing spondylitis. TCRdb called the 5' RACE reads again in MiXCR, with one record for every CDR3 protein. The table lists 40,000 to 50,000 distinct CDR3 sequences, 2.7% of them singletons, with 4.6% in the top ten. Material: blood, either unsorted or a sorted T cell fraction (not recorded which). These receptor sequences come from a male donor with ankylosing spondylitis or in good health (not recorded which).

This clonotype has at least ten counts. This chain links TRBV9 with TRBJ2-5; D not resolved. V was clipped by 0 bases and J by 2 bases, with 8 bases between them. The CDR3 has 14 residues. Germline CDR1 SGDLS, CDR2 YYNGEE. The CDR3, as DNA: TGTGCCAGCAGCGTAGACCCCTCGCAAGAGACCCAGTACTTC. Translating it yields CASSVDPSQETQYF.

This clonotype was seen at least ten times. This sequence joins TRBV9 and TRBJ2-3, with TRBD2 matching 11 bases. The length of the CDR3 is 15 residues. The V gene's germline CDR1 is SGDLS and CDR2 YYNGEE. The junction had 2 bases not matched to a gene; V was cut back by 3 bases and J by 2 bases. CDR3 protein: CASSALAGATDTQYF. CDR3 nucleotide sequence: TGTGCCAGCAGCGCACTAGCGGGGGCCACAGATACGCAGTATTTT.

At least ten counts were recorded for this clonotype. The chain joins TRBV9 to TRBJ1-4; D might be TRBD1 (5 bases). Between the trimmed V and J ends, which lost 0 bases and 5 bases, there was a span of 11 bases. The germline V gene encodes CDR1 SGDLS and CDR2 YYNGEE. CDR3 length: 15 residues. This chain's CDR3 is CASSVGRDPNEKLFF. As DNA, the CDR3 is TGTGCCAGCAGCGTAGGGAGGGACCCGAATGAAAAACTGTTTTTT.

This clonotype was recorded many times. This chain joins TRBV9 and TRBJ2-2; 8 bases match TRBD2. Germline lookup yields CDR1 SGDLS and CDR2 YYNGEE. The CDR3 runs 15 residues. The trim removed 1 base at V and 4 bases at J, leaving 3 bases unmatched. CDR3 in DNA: TGTGCCAGCAGCGTAAAGCGGGAGCGCACCGGGGAGCTGTTTTTT. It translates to CASSVKRERTGELFF.

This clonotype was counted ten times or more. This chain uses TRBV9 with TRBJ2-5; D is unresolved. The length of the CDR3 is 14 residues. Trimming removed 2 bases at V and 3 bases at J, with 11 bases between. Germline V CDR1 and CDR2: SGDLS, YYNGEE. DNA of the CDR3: TGTGCCAGCAGCGTTGGGGTCGCCAAAGAGACCCAGTACTTC. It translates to CASSVGVAKETQYF.

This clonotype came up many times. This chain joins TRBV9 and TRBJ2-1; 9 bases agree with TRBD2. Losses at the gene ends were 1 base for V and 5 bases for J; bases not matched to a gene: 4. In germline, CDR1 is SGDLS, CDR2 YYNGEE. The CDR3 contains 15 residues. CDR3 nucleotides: TGTGCCAGCAGCGTAAACGGACTAGCGCACAATGAGCAGTTCTTC. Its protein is CASSVNGLAHNEQFF.

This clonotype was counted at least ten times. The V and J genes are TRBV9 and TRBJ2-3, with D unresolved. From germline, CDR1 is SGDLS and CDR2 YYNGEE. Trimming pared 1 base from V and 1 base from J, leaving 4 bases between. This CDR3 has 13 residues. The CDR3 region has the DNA TGTGCCAGCAGCGTAACCGGCACAGATACGCAGTATTTT. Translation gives CASSVTGTDTQYF.

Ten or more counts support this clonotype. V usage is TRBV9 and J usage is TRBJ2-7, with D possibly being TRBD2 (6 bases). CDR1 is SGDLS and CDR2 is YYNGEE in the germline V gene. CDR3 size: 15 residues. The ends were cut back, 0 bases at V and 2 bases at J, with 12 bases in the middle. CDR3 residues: CASSVGTTSTYEQYF. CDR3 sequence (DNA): TGTGCCAGCAGCGTAGGGACTACATCGACCTACGAGCAGTACTTC.

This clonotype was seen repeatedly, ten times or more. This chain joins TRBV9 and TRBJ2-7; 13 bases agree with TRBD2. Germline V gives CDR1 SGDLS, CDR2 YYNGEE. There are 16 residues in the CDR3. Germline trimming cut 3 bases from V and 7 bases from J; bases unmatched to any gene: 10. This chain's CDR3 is CASSARLAGGAGEQYF. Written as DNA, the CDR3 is TGTGCCAGCAGCGCGAGACTAGCGGGAGGCGCGGGGGAGCAGTACTTC.

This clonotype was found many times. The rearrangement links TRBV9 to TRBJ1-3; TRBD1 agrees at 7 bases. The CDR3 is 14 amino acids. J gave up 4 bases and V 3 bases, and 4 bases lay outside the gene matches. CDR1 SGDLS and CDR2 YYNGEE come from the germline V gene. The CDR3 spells CASSAPGQGNTIYF. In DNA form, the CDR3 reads TGTGCCAGCAGCGCCCCGGGACAGGGAAACACCATATATTTT.

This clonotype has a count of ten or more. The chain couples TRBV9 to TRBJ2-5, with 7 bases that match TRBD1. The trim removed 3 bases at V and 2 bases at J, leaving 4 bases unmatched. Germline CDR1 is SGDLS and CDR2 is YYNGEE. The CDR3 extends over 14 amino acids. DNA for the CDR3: TGTGCCAGCAGCGCTCAGGGGGTGCAAGAGACCCAGTACTTC. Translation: CASSAQGVQETQYF.

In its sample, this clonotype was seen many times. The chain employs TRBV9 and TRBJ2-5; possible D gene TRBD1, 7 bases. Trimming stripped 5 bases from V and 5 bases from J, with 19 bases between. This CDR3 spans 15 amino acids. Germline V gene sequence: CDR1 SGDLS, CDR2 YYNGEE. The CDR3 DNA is TGTGCCAGCAGTTCCCAGGGGGGTGTACCCGAGACCCAGTACTTC. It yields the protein CASSSQGGVPETQYF.

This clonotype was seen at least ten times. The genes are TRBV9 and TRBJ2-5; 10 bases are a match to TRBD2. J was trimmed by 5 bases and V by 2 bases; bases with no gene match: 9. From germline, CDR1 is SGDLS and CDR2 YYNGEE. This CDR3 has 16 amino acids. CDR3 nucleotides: TGTGCCAGCAGCGTGGCTAGCGGGAGCCTGGGGGAGACCCAGTACTTC. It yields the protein CASSVASGSLGETQYF.

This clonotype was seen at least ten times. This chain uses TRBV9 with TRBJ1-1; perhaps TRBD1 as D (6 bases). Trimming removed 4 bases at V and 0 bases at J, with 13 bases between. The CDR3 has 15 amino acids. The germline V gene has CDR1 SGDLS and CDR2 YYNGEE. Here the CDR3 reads CASSPGGTLNTEAFF. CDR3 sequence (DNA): TGTGCCAGCAGCCCCGGGGGGACACTGAACACTGAAGCTTTCTTT.

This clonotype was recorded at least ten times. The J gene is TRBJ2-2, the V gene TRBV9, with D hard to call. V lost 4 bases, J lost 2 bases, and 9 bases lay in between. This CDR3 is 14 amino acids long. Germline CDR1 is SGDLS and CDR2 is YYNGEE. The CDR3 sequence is CASSTSSNTGELFF. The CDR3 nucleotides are TGTGCCAGCAGCACGAGCTCAAACACCGGGGAGCTGTTTTTT.

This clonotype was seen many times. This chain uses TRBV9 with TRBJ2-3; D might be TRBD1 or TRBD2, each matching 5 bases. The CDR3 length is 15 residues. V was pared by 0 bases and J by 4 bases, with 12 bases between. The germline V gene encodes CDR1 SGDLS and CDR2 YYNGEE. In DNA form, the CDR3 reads TGTGCCAGCAGCGTAGTCGGGAAAGGGGCAGATACGCAGTATTTT. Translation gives CASSVVGKGADTQYF.

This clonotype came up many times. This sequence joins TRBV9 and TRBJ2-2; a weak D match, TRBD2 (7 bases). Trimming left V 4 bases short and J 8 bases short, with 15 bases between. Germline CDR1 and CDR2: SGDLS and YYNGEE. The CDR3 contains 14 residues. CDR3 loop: CASSRGAGEGELFF. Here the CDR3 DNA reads TGTGCCAGCAGCCGGGGGGCAGGGGAGGGGGAGCTGTTTTTT.

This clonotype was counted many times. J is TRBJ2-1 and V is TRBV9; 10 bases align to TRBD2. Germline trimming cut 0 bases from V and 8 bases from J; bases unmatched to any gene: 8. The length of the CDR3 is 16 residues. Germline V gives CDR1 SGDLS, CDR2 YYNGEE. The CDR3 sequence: CASSVATSGQGDEQFF. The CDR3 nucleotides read TGTGCCAGCAGCGTAGCGACTAGCGGGCAGGGGGATGAGCAGTTCTTC.

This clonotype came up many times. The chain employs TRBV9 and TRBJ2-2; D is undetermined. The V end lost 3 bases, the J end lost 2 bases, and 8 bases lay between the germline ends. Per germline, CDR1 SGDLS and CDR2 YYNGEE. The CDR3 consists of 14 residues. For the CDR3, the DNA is TGTGCCAGCAGCGGGAGAGCAAACACCGGGGAGCTGTTTTTT. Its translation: CASSGRANTGELFF. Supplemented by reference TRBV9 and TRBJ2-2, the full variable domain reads DSGVTQTPKHLITATGQRVTLRCSPRSGDLSVYWYQQSLDQGLQFLIQYYNGEERAKGNILERFSAQQFPDLHSELNLSSLELGDSALYFCASSGRANTGELFFGEGSRLTVL.

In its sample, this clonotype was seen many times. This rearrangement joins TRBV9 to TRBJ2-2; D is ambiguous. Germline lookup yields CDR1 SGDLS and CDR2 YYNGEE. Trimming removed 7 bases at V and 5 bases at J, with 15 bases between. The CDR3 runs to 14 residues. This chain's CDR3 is CASAPYPGTGELFF. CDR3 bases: TGTGCCAGCGCGCCCTACCCCGGTACCGGGGAGCTGTTTTTT.

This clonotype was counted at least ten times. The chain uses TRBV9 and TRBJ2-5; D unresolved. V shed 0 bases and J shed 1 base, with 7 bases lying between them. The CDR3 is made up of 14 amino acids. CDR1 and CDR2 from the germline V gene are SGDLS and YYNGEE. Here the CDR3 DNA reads TGTGCCAGCAGCGTAGGAGCTAGCCAAGAGACCCAGTACTTC. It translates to CASSVGASQETQYF. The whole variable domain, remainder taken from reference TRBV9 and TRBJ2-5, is DSGVTQTPKHLITATGQRVTLRCSPRSGDLSVYWYQQSLDQGLQFLIQYYNGEERAKGNILERFSAQQFPDLHSELNLSSLELGDSALYFCASSVGASQETQYFGPGTRLLVL.

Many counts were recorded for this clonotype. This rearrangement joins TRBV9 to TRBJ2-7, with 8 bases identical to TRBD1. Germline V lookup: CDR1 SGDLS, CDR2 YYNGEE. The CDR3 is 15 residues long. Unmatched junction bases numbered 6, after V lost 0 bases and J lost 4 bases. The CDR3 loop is CASSVGPGGEYEQYF. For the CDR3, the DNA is TGTGCCAGCAGCGTAGGGCCAGGGGGCGAGTACGAGCAGTACTTC.